These 30 T cell receptor beta chains came from one sample sequenced in a study of T cell clonality in common variable immunodeficiency. The repertoire was sequenced with immunoSEQ multiplex PCR; TCRdb's copy has only in-frame clones and lacks some. Recorded here are about 81,000 clones, with no singletons, and the ten leading clones hold under 1%. What was sequenced was peripheral blood mononuclear cells. These receptors came from a person between 18 and 75 years old in good health.

This clone was found many times. The CDR3 end lies 3 residues beyond the end of the read and is filled in from the germline J gene. The chain recombines TRBV19 with TRBJ2-3, with D tentatively TRBD2 (6 bases). The V end lost 1 base, the J end lost 4 bases, and 18 bases lay between the germline ends. The CDR3 is 17 amino acids. Germline V CDR1 and CDR2: LNHDA, SQIVND (reference sequence). The CDR3: CASSIVGPPGGADTQYF. Incomplete CDR3 DNA: TGTGCCAGTAGTATAGTTGGTCCCCCCGGAGGGGCAGATACG.

This clone was detected many times. The junction shows a germline mismatch at one end, possibly a read error. The sequenced CDR3 bases are TGCGCCAGCAGCCAAGACCTAGCGGCGTACGAG. Its translation is CASSQDLAAYE. In full, the CDR3 reads CASSQDLAAYEQYF. The chain carries TRBV4-2 and TRBJ2-7; 7 bases are shared with TRBD2. Read sequence stops 3 residues before the CDR3 end, and the germline J gene provides the missing end. CDR3 size: 14 residues. The germline CDR1 and CDR2 sequences are LGHNA and YNFKEQ.

This clone has at least ten counts. The read ends 3 residues shy of where the CDR3 ends; the end is completed using the germline J gene. This chain joins TRBV29-1 and TRBJ2-7, with TRBD2 identical over 11 bases. The length of the CDR3 is 15 residues. Germline loops: CDR1 SQVTM, CDR2 ANQGSEA. The V and J ends lost 2 bases and 5 bases, in that order; junction bases with no gene match: 8. Partial CDR3 DNA: TGCAGCGTTGAAACCTTAGCGGGAGGGCCAGACGAG. This gives the protein CSVETLAGGPDE. In full, the CDR3 is CSVETLAGGPDEQYF.

In this sample, this clone turned up many times. The read comes to an end 3 residues before the CDR3 does, leaving the germline J gene to fill in the end. The rearrangement uses TRBV11-3 and TRBJ2-1; tentatively, D is TRBD1 (6 bases). Germline V gene data show CDR1 as SGHNT and CDR2 as YENEEA. CDR3 length: 13 residues. V was shortened by 5 bases and J by 7 bases, with 12 bases between the two germline ends. The CDR3 sequence is CASSNSRGNEQFF. Partial CDR3 DNA: TGTGCCAGCAGCAATAGCAGGGGTAATGAG. The entire variable domain, with the rest obtained from reference TRBV11-3 and TRBJ2-1, is as follows: EAGVVQSPRYKIIEKKQPVAFWCNPISGHNTLYWYLQNLGQGPELLIRYENEEAVDDSQLPKDRFSAERLKGVDSTLKIQPAELGDSAVYLCASSNSRGNEQFFGPGTRLTVL.

This clone was observed at least ten times. The read ends 3 residues early relative to the CDR3; the germline J gene fills the gap. J is TRBJ2-6 and V is TRBV30, with D possibly matching TRBD2 (6 bases). The germline V and J ends were trimmed by 0 bases and 2 bases, with 14 bases remaining between them. Germline lookup yields CDR1 GTSNPN and CDR2 SVGIG (reference sequence). CDR3 length: 17 amino acids. CDR3 sequence: CAWSVGEARPGANVLTF. Partial CDR3 DNA: TGTGCCTGGAGTGTAGGGGAGGCCCGCCCTGGGGCCAACGTC. The variable domain in full, with the rest retrieved from reference TRBV30 and TRBJ2-6, is SQTIHQWPATLVQPVGSPLSLECTVEGTSNPNLYWYRQAAGRGLQLLFYSVGIGQISSEVPQNLSASRPQDRQFILSSKKLLLSDSGFYLCAWSVGEARPGANVLTFGAGSRLTVL.

This clone came up many times. The read gets to within 3 residues of the CDR3 end, and the germline J gene fills in the rest. This rearrangement joins TRBV5-1 to TRBJ1-1; 7 nucleotides line up with TRBD1. The CDR3 spans 14 residues. Trimming at V came to 1 base and at J to 2 bases, leaving 2 bases not matched to a gene. CDR1 is SGHRS, CDR2 YFSETQ, per germline. The part of the CDR3 DNA that was read is TGCGCCAGCAGCTTGCGGGACAGAAACACTGAA. It specifies CASSLRDRNTE. The full CDR3 protein reads CASSLRDRNTEAFF.

This clone was picked up many times. One junction end disagrees with the germline gene, perhaps due to a read error. The read ends 3 residues shy of where the CDR3 ends; the end is completed using the germline J gene. Other DNA sequences in the same sample also yield this CDR3. The chain uses TRBV7-3 and TRBJ2-7, with 7 bases identical to TRBD2. The CDR3 loop spans 13 amino acids. Germline loops: CDR1 SGHTA, CDR2 FQGTGA. The CDR3 DNA, read in part, is TGTTCCAGCAGCTCTGGACTAGCCTACGAG. Translated: CSSSSGLAYE. The whole CDR3 protein is CSSSSGLAYEQYF. The complete variable domain, with remaining parts taken from reference TRBV7-3 and TRBJ2-7, reads GAGVSQTPSNKVTEKGKYVELRCDPISGHTALYWYRQSLGQGPEFLIYFQGTGAADDSGLPNDRFFAVRPEGSVSTLKIQRTERGDSAVYLCSSSSGLAYEQYFGPGTRLTVT.

This clone has at least ten counts. The sequenced fragment ends 3 residues before the CDR3 boundary, so the rest is inferred from the germline J gene. The rearrangement uses TRBV20-1 and TRBJ2-3; 10 nucleotides line up with TRBD2. Germline V gene lookup returns CDR1 DFQATT and CDR2 SNEGSKA (reference sequence). Trimming at V came to 3 bases and at J to 1 base, leaving 4 bases not matched to a gene. There are 15 residues in the CDR3. CDR3 sequence: CSARTGTSGTDTQYF. CDR3 bases read: TGCAGTGCTAGGACCGGGACTAGCGGCACAGATACG.

For this clone: The missing CDR3 end, 3 residues past where the read stops, is filled in from the germline J gene. V is TRBV7-2 and J is TRBJ2-3; D is ambiguous. There are 14 residues in the CDR3. V was pared by 2 bases and J by 1 base, with 7 bases between. Germline CDR1 reads SGHTA; CDR2 reads FQGNSA. This CDR3 reads CASSLTRGTDTQYF. CDR3 bases read: TGTGCCAGCAGCTTAACAAGGGGCACAGATACG.

This clone came up many times. The CDR3 end lies 3 residues beyond the end of the read and is filled in from the germline J gene. V and J are TRBV12-5 and TRBJ2-7, with TRBD1 as a possible D gene (6 bases). V was trimmed by 3 bases and J by 3 bases, leaving 18 bases between them. CDR3 length equals 16 residues. Per the germline V gene, CDR1 is LGHNT and CDR2 is FRNRAP. The part of the CDR3 DNA that was read is TGTGCTAGTGGTTTTTCCTCTCACAGGGCTGACTACGAG. Translation gives CASGFSSHRADYE. The full CDR3 sequence reads CASGFSSHRADYEQYF.

This clone was seen repeatedly, ten times or more. The read finishes 3 residues shy of the CDR3 end, and the germline J gene is used to complete it. J is TRBJ1-1 and V is TRBV2; D is perhaps TRBD1 (5 bases). The CDR3 is made up of 12 amino acids. The germline V and J ends were trimmed by 8 bases and 3 bases, with 10 bases remaining between them. Germline V gives CDR1 SNHLY, CDR2 FYNNEI. The part of the CDR3 DNA that was read is TGTGCCAGCGACGGGGGGGACACTGAA. This sequence encodes CASDGGDTE. The entire CDR3 reads CASDGGDTEAFF.

This clone was counted many times. The CDR3 end falls 3 residues outside the read, so it is completed with the germline J gene. The chain has TRBV2 and TRBJ2-7; D is unresolved. The CDR3 extends over 14 amino acids. Germline V CDR1 and CDR2: SNHLY, FYNNEI. The germline V and J ends were trimmed by 7 bases and 0 bases, with 13 bases remaining between them. The CDR3 loop is CASTLDTSSYEQYF. The part of the CDR3 DNA that was read is TGTGCCAGCACTCTAGATACGAGCTCCTACGAG.

This clone was found many times. The read halts 3 residues ahead of the CDR3 end, with the missing end drawn from the germline J gene. The chain links TRBV2 to TRBJ2-4; 7 bases map to TRBD1. Trimming removed 2 bases from V and 6 bases from J; junction bases left unmatched: 16. CDR1 is SNHLY and CDR2 is FYNNEI in the germline V gene. The CDR3 runs to 18 residues. Incomplete CDR3 DNA: TGTGCCAGCAGTGAATATGGGGGACAGATCTTAGAGGGAAACATT. Translated: CASSEYGGQILEGNI. The CDR3, in full, reads CASSEYGGQILEGNIQYF.

This clone has ten or more counts. The read gets to within 3 residues of the CDR3 end, and the germline J gene fills in the rest. V gene TRBV19 combines with J gene TRBJ1-1; 7 bases match TRBD1. The CDR3 extends over 15 amino acids. Germline V gene data show CDR1 as LNHDA and CDR2 as SQIVND (reference sequence). With 1 base clipped from V and 4 bases from J, the junction kept 6 bases outside the gene matches. The CDR3 is CASSIGEGGPTEAFF. CDR3 bases read: TGTGCCAGTAGTATAGGAGAAGGGGGCCCCACTGAA.

This clone occurred many times. The missing CDR3 end, 3 residues past where the read stops, is filled in from the germline J gene. J is TRBJ2-3 and V is TRBV6-2 or TRBV6-3, with 12 bases matching TRBD2. The CDR3 has 16 residues. The V gene's germline CDR1 is MNHEY and CDR2 SVGEGT. Trimming cost V 6 bases and J 2 bases; bases outside gene matches: 6. The covered CDR3 bases are TGTGCCAGCAGCCCGTGGACTAGCGGGATCACAGATACG. Protein product: CASSPWTSGITDT. The whole CDR3 sequence is CASSPWTSGITDTQYF.

Comments on this clone: The read gets to within 3 residues of the CDR3 end, and the germline J gene fills in the rest. Other DNA sequences in the same sample also yield this CDR3. The chain uses TRBV7-8 and TRBJ2-3, with 7 bases identical to TRBD1. J lost 2 bases, V lost 6 bases, and 8 bases had no gene match. The CDR3 covers 15 residues. Germline assignment: CDR1 SGHVS and CDR2 FQNEAQ. The CDR3 protein is CASSLTGSFTDTQYF. The covered CDR3 bases are TGTGCCAGCAGTTTGACAGGGTCGTTCACAGATACG.

This clone was observed at least ten times. The sequenced fragment ends 3 residues before the CDR3 boundary, so the rest is inferred from the germline J gene. The rearrangement joins TRBV7-9 to TRBJ2-7; possible D gene TRBD2, 6 bases. Germline V lookup: CDR1 SEHNR, CDR2 FQNEAQ (reference sequence). The V and J ends lost 2 bases and 3 bases respectively, with 14 bases between them. The CDR3 length is 15 residues. The CDR3 bases that were read are TGTGCCAGCAGCTTAATGGAGGGTAGGCTCTACGAG. Protein product: CASSLMEGRLYE. The CDR3 in its entirety is CASSLMEGRLYEQYF.

This clone was recorded many times. CDR3 residues: CASSERLAKTGVIHEQYF. CDR3 DNA (partial): TGTGCCAGCAGTGAAAGGTTGGCGAAGACAGGGGTTATCCACGAG. V and J are TRBV6-1 and TRBJ2-7; 8 positions agree with TRBD1. The read terminates 3 residues before the CDR3 end, so the remaining end is supplied by the germline J gene. The germline CDR1 and CDR2 sequences are MNHNS and SASEGT. The CDR3 totals 18 residues. Trimming took 2 bases from V and 5 from J; bases not matched to a gene: 17.

This clone occurred many times. This chain's CDR3 is CASSIQGAYEQYF. Incomplete CDR3 DNA: TGTGCCAGTAGTATACAGGGAGCCTACGAG. The chain couples TRBV19 to TRBJ2-7; D might be TRBD1 or TRBD2, each matching 5 bases. Read data end 3 residues before the CDR3 end; the end is taken from the germline J gene. Germline CDR1 and CDR2: LNHDA and SQIVND (reference sequence). The CDR3 is 13 residues long. Trimming stripped 2 bases from V and 2 bases from J, with 7 bases between.

This clone was seen at least ten times. The CDR3 extends 3 residues past the end of the read, so its final part is completed from the germline J gene. V is TRBV11-2 and J is TRBJ2-2; perhaps TRBD2 as D (5 bases). Germline CDR1 SGHAT, CDR2 FQNNGV. With 2 bases removed from V and 6 bases from J, the gap between germline ends came to 10 bases. CDR3 length: 14 amino acids. CDR3 DNA (partial): TGTGCCAGCAGCTTACTAGCAAATCCCGGGGAG. This codes for CASSLLANPGE. The complete CDR3 sequence is CASSLLANPGELFF. Based on the CDR3 plus reference TRBV11-2 and TRBJ2-2, the full variable domain is EAGVAQSPRYKIIEKRQSVAFWCNPISGHATLYWYQQILGQGPKLLIQFQNNGVVDDSQLPKDRFSAERLKGVDSTLKIQPAKLEDSAVYLCASSLLANPGELFFGEGSRLTVL.

Ten or more counts support this clone. The read falls 3 residues short of the CDR3 end, and the missing part is taken from the germline J gene. The gene calls are TRBV10-1 and TRBJ2-3, with 8 bases identical to TRBD2. In germline, CDR1 is WNHNN, CDR2 SYGVQD (reference sequence). V dropped 6 bases and J dropped 2; count of bases not matched to a gene: 7. There are 15 residues in the CDR3. The CDR3 region is CASRPGLGPTDTQYF. CDR3 DNA (partial): TGCGCCAGCAGGCCGGGACTAGGCCCCACAGATACG.

This clone was seen many times. Partial CDR3 DNA: TGTGCCAGCAGCCGGAGCGGGTTAGGGCAGCCC. It translates to CASSRSGLGQP. The entire CDR3 is CASSRSGLGQPQHF. V usage is TRBV5-8 and J usage is TRBJ1-5; D is unclear. The read gets to within 3 residues of the CDR3 end, and the germline J gene fills in the rest. CDR3 length: 14 residues. Looked up from germline, CDR1 is SGHTS and CDR2 is YDEGEE. Trimming stripped 4 bases from V and 7 bases from J, with 15 bases between. Combining the CDR3 with reference TRBV5-8 and TRBJ1-5 gives the whole variable domain EAGVTQSPTHLIKTRGQQATLRCSPISGHTSVYWYQQALGLGLQFLLWYDEGEERNRGNFPPRFSGRQFPNYSSELNVNALELEDSALYLCASSRSGLGQPQHFGDGTRLSIL.

This clone was recorded many times. From the germline J gene comes the end of the CDR3, since the read stops 3 residues before it. The gene calls are TRBV19 and TRBJ2-2; the match to TRBD2 covers 8 bases. V lost 0 bases to trimming and J lost 8 bases; unmatched junction nucleotides: 8. The CDR3 loop spans 16 amino acids. Germline V lookup: CDR1 LNHDA, CDR2 SQIVND (reference sequence). CDR3 sequence: CASSIDISGSTGELFF. Incomplete CDR3 DNA: TGTGCCAGTAGTATAGATATAAGCGGGAGTACTGGGGAG.

This clone was detected ten times or more. Partial CDR3 DNA: TGTGCCTGGAGTGACCTAGCGGGCGTCACAGATACG. Its protein is CAWSDLAGVTDT. The whole CDR3 reads CAWSDLAGVTDTQYF. This chain links TRBV30 with TRBJ2-3; 8 nucleotides match TRBD2. The read ends 3 residues shy of where the CDR3 ends; the end is completed using the germline J gene. V dropped 1 base and J dropped 2; count of bases not matched to a gene: 5. Germline assignment: CDR1 GTSNPN and CDR2 SVGIG (reference sequence). CDR3 length: 15 amino acids.

This clone was recorded at least ten times. Read coverage stops 3 residues before the CDR3 terminus; the germline J gene supplies the remainder. The genes are TRBV7-2 and TRBJ2-7; no definite D call. This CDR3 has 14 residues. The V gene's germline CDR1 is SGHTA and CDR2 FQGNSA. Trimming took 5 bases from V and 0 from J, leaving 11 bases between them. The CDR3 here is CASSPISNSYEQYF. CDR3 DNA (partial): TGTGCCAGCAGCCCCATCAGTAACTCCTACGAG.

This clone was detected ten times or more. From the germline J gene comes the end of the CDR3, since the read stops 3 residues before it. V and J are TRBV19 and TRBJ2-6; 7 nucleotides agree with TRBD1. V trimming: 6 bases; J trimming: 0 bases; junction bases outside the gene matches: 5. Germline V lookup: CDR1 LNHDA, CDR2 SQIVND (reference sequence). The CDR3 loop spans 16 amino acids. The CDR3 DNA, read in part, is TGTGCCAGTAGCGGACAGGCACCCTCTGGGGCCAACGTC. It yields the protein CASSGQAPSGANV. The whole CDR3 region reads CASSGQAPSGANVLTF.

This clone was counted at least ten times. The DNA ends 3 residues before the CDR3 does, and the rest of the CDR3 is filled in from the germline J gene. This rearrangement joins TRBV7-3 to TRBJ2-2, with D possibly matching TRBD1 (5 bases). CDR1 is SGHTA, CDR2 FQGTGA, per germline. This CDR3 region has 16 residues. V was cut by 5 bases and J by 0 bases, with 13 bases left in between. The CDR3 sequence: CASSPKGPPNTGELFF. The CDR3 DNA, read in part, is TGTGCCAGCAGCCCAAAGGGGCCCCCGAACACCGGGGAG.

This clone was picked up many times. The CDR3 extends 3 residues past the end of the read, so its final part is completed from the germline J gene. The chain links TRBV20-1 to TRBJ1-1; a possible D gene is TRBD1 (6 bases). Germline-derived CDR1 and CDR2 are DFQATT and SNEGSKA (reference sequence). There are 13 residues in the CDR3. This chain's CDR3 is CSASVSRGIEAFF. CDR3 bases read: TGCAGTGCTAGCGTAAGTAGGGGGATCGAA.

The table lists this clone with many counts. The missing CDR3 end, 3 residues past where the read stops, is filled in from the germline J gene. The V and J genes are TRBV20-1 and TRBJ2-1; D is unresolved. Per the germline V gene, CDR1 is DFQATT and CDR2 is SNEGSKA (reference sequence). V shed 4 bases and J shed 5 bases, with 3 bases lying between them. The CDR3 sequence is 10 residues long. CDR3 sequence: CSATNNEQFF. The CDR3 DNA, read in part, is TGCAGTGCTACAAACAATGAG.

This clone was recorded at least ten times. The read is 3 residues too short to cover the CDR3 end, so that end is filled in from the germline J gene. The chain links TRBV29-1 to TRBJ1-1; possible D gene TRBD1, 5 bases. Per germline, CDR1 SQVTM and CDR2 ANQGSEA. This CDR3 has 13 residues. Trimming took off 2 bases at V and 6 bases at J, with 13 bases between the two ends. Partial CDR3 DNA: TGCAGCGTTGAAAAAAGACAGTTCCCTGAA. This sequence encodes CSVEKRQFPE. The CDR3 as a whole reads CSVEKRQFPEAFF. Full variable domain (remainder filled in from reference TRBV29-1 and TRBJ1-1): SAVISQKPSRDICQRGTSLTIQCQVDSQVTMMFWYRQQPGQSLTLIATANQGSEATYESGFVIDKFPISRPNLTFSTLTVSNMSPEDSSIYLCSVEKRQFPEAFFGQGTRLTVV.